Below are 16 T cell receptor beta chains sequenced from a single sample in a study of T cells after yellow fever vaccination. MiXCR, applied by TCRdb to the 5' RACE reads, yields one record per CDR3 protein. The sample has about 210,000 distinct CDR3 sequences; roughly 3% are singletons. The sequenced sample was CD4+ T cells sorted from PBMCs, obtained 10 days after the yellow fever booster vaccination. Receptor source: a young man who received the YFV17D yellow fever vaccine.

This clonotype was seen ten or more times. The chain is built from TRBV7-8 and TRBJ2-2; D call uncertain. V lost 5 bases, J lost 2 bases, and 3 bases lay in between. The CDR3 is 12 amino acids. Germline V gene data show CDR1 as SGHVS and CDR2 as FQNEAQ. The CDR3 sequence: CASSRNTGELFF. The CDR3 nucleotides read TGTGCCAGCAGCCGTAACACCGGGGAGCTGTTTTTT.

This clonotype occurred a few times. The CDR3, as DNA: TGTGCCAGCTCATCAGGGGGCCCGAGCTCTGGGGCCAACGTCCTGACTTTC. Translated: CASSSGGPSSGANVLTF. This rearrangement joins TRBV18 to TRBJ2-6, with 8 bases that match TRBD1. V gave up 5 bases and J gave up 0 bases; unmatched junction bases: 6. This CDR3 region has 17 residues. The germline V gene encodes CDR1 KGHSH and CDR2 LQKENI.

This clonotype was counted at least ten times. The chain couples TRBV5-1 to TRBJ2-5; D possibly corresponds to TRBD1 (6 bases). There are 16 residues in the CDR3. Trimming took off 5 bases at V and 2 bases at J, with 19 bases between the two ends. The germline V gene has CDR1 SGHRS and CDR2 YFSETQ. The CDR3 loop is CASRFQPGHPQETQYF. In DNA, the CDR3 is TGCGCCAGCAGATTTCAGCCGGGACACCCTCAAGAGACCCAGTACTTC.

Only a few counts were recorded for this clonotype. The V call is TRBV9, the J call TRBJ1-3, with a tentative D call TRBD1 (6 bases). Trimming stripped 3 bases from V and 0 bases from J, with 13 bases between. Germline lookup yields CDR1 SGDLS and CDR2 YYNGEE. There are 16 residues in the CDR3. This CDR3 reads CASSARQAYSGNTIYF. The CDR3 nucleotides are TGTGCCAGCAGCGCACGACAGGCCTACTCTGGAAACACCATATATTTT.

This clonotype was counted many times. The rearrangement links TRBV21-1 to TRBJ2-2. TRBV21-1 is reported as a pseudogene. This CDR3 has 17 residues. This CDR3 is CASSKAIRGRDTGELFF. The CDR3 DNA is TGTGCCAGCAGCAAAGCCATTCGTGGACGGGACACCGGGGAGCTGTTTTTT.

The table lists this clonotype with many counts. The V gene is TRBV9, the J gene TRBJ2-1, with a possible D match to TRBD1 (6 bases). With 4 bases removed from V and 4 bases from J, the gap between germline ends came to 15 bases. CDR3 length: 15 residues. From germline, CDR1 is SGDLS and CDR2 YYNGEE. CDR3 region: CASSSTGTPYNEQFF. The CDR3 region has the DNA TGTGCCAGCAGCTCGACCGGGACACCATACAATGAGCAGTTCTTC.

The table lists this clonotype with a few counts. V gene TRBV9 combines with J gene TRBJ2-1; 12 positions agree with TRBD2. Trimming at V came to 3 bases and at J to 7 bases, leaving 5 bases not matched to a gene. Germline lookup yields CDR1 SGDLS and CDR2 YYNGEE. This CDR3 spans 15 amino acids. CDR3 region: CASSATSGGRNEQFF. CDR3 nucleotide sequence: TGTGCCAGCAGCGCCACTAGCGGGGGGAGAAATGAGCAGTTCTTC.

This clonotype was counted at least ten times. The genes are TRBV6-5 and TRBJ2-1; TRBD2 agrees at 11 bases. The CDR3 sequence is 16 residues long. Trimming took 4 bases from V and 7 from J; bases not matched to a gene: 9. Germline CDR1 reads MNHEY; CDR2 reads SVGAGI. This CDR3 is CASSLGGTSGGNEQFF. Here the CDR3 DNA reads TGTGCCAGCAGTTTGGGGGGAACTAGCGGGGGTAATGAGCAGTTCTTC.

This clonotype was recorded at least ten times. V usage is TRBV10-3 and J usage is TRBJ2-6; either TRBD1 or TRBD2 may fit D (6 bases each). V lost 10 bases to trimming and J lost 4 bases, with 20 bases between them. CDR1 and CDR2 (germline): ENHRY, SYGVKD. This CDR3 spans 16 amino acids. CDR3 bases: TGTGCCACCGGGGGCAGGGTAAAGCCGGGGGCCAACGTCCTGACTTTC. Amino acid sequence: CATGGRVKPGANVLTF.

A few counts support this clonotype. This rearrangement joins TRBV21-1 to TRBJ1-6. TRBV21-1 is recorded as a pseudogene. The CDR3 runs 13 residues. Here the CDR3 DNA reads TGTGCCAGCAGCAAAGCAGGGTTTTCACCCCTCCACTTT. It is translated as CASSKAGFSPLHF.

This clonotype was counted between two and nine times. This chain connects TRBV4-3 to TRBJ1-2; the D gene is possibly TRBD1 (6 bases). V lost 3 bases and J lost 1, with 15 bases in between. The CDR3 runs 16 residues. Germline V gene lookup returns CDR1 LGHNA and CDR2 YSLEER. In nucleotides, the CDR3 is TGCGCCAGCAGCCAGGAAAGACAGGCTCATAACTATGGCTACACCTTC. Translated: CASSQERQAHNYGYTF.

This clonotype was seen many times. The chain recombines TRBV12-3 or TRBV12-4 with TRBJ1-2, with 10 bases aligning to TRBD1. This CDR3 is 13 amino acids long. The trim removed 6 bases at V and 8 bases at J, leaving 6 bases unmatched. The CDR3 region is CASSRDRGGGYTF. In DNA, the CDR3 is TGTGCCAGCAGCAGGGACAGGGGCGGGGGCTACACCTTC.

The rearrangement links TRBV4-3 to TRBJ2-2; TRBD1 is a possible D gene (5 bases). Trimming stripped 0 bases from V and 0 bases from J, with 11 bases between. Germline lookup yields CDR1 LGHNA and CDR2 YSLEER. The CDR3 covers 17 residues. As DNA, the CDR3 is TGCGCCAGCAGCCAAGACCCCAGGGCAACGAACACCGGGGAGCTGTTTTTT. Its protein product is CASSQDPRATNTGELFF.

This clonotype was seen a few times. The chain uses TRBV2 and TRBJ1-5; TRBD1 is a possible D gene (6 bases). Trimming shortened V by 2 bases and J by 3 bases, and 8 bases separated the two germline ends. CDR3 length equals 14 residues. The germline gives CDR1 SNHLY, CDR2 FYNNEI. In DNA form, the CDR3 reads TGTGCCAGCAGTGAACGGACAGACAATCAGCCCCAGCATTTT. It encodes CASSERTDNQPQHF.

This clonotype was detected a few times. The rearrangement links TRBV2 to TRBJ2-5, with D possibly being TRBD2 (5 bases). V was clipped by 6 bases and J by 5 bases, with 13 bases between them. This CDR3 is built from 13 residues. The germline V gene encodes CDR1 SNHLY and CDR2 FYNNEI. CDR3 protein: CASRNGLGETQYF. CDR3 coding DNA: TGTGCCAGCAGGAACGGACTGGGGGAGACCCAGTACTTC.

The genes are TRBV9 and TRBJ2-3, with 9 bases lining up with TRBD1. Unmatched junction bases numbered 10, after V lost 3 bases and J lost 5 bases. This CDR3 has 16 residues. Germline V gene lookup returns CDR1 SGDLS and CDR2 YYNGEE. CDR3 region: CASSETTGTGRDTQYF. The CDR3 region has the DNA TGTGCCAGCAGCGAGACCACCGGGACAGGGAGAGATACGCAGTATTTT.